This TCR beta chain was observed in a study of identical twins (dated by TCRdb to the mid-2010s). With regard to the full study: To test whether fetal clonotypes persist, this study deep-sequenced TCR alpha and beta repertoires from monozygotic twins, from unrelated adults of various ages, and from cord blood. Replicate twin experiments were performed at different times using different library preparation protocols to rule out contamination.

CDR1 and CDR2 are read off the germline V gene as SGDLS and YYNGEE. The CDR3 contains 15 residues, cysteine and phenylalanine counted. Just the 45-base CDR3 DNA is kept, in frame starting at base 1. Trimming removed 0 bases from V and 5 bases from J, leaving 14 bases between the germline ends. This clonotype was detected many times. Its antigen is still unknown. No quality values exist for individual bases; no much larger clone is one base distant. The library relied on 5' RACE. Sequencing took place on an Illumina HiSeq 2000. Template switching introduced a universal primer binding site; the final cDNA contained a unique molecular identifier, enabling accurate counting of TCR cDNA molecules. Specific primers in the conserved constant-segment region were used to synthesize first-strand cDNA for TCR alpha and beta chains. To control for contamination, each cDNA library was double barcoded with a SMART-Mk sample barcode plus Illumina barcodes. TruSeq adapter sequences and Illumina sample barcodes were added in two successive PCR steps. The TCR alpha and beta cDNA libraries were sequenced on the Illumina HiSeq platform using custom primers. Per the source publication's procedure: Raw reads were processed with MiGEC to extract unique molecular identifiers, and MiXCR was used to determine CDR3 positions. For each individual, recombination models were inferred using an EM algorithm with the repgenHMM and IGoR tools. The tcR package in R was used for shared clonotype analysis, with sharing normalized by the product of cloneset sizes. To study raw recombination free of thymic and clonal selection effects, out-of-frame nonproductive sequences were analyzed. The raw public data were reprocessed by TCRdb itself: fastp quality trimming at Q25, MiXCR clonotype calling, in-frame beta chains only. Duplicate CDR3 protein sequences are folded into a single record with the most common DNA and genes. These V and J calls originate from TCRdb's pipeline instead of the authors' own analysis. The sample table lists 300,000 to 400,000 distinct CDR3 sequences, 7% to 9.5% of them with a count of one. The ten largest clones take up about 9.1% of the sample.

Every donor was a healthy Caucasian. Three unrelated non-twin adults were also sequenced: a male aged 18 to 30, a male aged 50 to 60 and a female aged 50 to 60. Using Miltenyi CD45RO+ enrichment and human naive T-cell isolation kits, memory (CD45RO+) and naive T cells were isolated from PBMC. Results the study describes overall, beyond this receptor: Conclusions relied on cross-sectional statistical analysis, since the same donors could not be followed over many years. Invariant T cells such as MAIT and iNKT could partly confound zero-insertion analyses, though diverse VJ usage argued against this for most clonotypes. Excess twin sharing in beta out-of-frame sequences was weaker because fewer shared sequences lowered the signal-to-noise ratio. Compared with coincidental sharing between unrelated individuals, an excess of low generation-probability sequences was observed among out-of-frame TCR alpha sequences shared between twins. Fewer insertions were carried by abundant cord blood beta clonotypes; a weaker similar trend was observed in young adult naive repertoires, while no such trend was observed in memory repertoires. Out-of-frame TCR alpha sharing in monozygotic twins was systematically underestimated by recombination models, whereas sharing between unrelated individuals was in agreement with the recombination models.

This clonotype was obtained from a woman aged 50 to 60 in good health. The sample consisted of naive T cells sorted from blood. The cell subset or site tag for this specimen amounts to: cells isolated with a human naive T-cell isolation kit. The sequence is built from TRBV9 and TRBJ2-5; the D gene is tentatively TRBD1 or TRBD2, each matching 5 bases. The CDR3 corresponds to CASSVGKGPSETQYF. The sequenced DNA is TGTGCCAGCAGCGTAGGAAAGGGACCTTCGGAGACCCAGTACTTC.